This T cell receptor beta chain is from a study of human T cells and chemical hapten exposure. Time point given: patch test 1, 2 weeks after DPC sensitization. Treatment reported: therapeutic diphenylcyclopropenone sensitization with weekly scalp DPC. Venepuncture was done earlier than the placement of each patch test. Trimming cost V 6 bases and J 1 base; bases outside gene matches: 9. This CDR3 spans 16 amino acids. CDR1 and CDR2 (germline): DFQATT, SNEGSKA (reference sequence). In TCRdb, the RACE reads were re-called with MiXCR into one record per CDR3 protein. The data show tens of thousands of distinct CDR3 sequences, approximately 10% seen once.

The source of this sequence is a woman aged 55-70 years with alopecia areata. Some clones in this sample may be carry-over from other donors' samples. The J gene is TRBJ2-5, the V gene TRBV20-1; 12 positions agree with TRBD2. Sequencing used whole blood, obtained in connection with sensitization to the hapten diphenylcyclopropenone (DPC). DNA of the CDR3: TGCAGTGCACTCCCGCTAGCGGGGGGGATCCAAGAGACCCAGTACTTC. This translates into CSALPLAGGIQETQYF.